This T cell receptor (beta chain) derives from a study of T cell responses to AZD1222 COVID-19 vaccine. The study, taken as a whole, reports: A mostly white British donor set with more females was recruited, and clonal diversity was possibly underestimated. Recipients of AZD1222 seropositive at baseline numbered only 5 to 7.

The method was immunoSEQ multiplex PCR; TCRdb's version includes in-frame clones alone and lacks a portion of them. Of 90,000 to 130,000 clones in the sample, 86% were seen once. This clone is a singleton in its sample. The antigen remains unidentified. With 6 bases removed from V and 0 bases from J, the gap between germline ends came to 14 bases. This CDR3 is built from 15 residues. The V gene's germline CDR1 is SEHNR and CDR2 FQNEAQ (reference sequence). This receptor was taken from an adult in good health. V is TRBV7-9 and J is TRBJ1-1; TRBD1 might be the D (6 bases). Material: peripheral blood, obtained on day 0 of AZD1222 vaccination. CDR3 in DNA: TGTGCCAGCAGTCCTCTGGGGGGCATGAACACTGAAGCTTTCTTT. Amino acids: CASSPLGGMNTEAFF.